Listed below are T cell receptor beta chains from one sample, sequenced in a study of blood T cell repertoires in COVID-19. Clones were read by immunoSEQ multiplex PCR, and TCRdb kept only the in-frame ones, dropping some. The data contain approximately 300,000 clones, over 80% of them singletons. The sequenced material came from peripheral blood. The origin of the receptors is a woman between 35 and 50 years old with acute or convalescent COVID-19. CDR3s include the opening cysteine and the closing phenylalanine or tryptophan. A D gene is named only where the DNA matches it firmly. Some rows mark clone size as missing; the rest say once, few, many or name a class of expanded clone.

CDR3 protein: CASRNREGGQPQHF
CDR3 DNA: TGTGCCAGCAGAAACAGGGAAGGCGGGCAGCCCCAGCATTTT
V gene: TRBV6-5
clone size: -
D gene: -
J gene: TRBJ1-5

CDR3 protein: CASSSPPHRGRGGYTF
CDR3 DNA: TGTGCCAGCAGCTCACCCCCCCACAGGGGGCGCGGTGGCTACACCTTC
V gene: TRBV5-5
clone size: -
D gene: TRBD1
J gene: TRBJ1-2

CDR3 protein: CASSLQGGMYGYTF
CDR3 DNA: TGTGCCAGCAGCTTACAGGGGGGCATGTATGGCTACACCTTC
V gene: TRBV7-2
clone size: -
D gene: TRBD1
J gene: TRBJ1-2

CDR3 protein: CASSKPGKNTGELFF
CDR3 DNA: TGTGCCAGTAGTAAGCCAGGGAAGAACACCGGGGAGCTGTTTTTT
V gene: TRBV19
clone size: -
D gene: -
J gene: TRBJ2-2

CDR3 protein: CASSLDGTGGYGYTF
CDR3 DNA: TGTGCCAGCAGCTTAGATGGGACAGGGGGCTATGGCTACACCTTC
V gene: TRBV7-2
clone size: -
D gene: TRBD1
J gene: TRBJ1-2

CDR3 protein: CASSVVQQNYGYTF
CDR3 DNA: TGTGCCAGCAGTGTCGTACAACAAAACTATGGCTACACCTTC
V gene: TRBV28
clone size: few
D gene: -
J gene: TRBJ1-2

CDR3 protein: CASRSGVGGGQGGDTQYF
CDR3 DNA: TGCGCCAGCAGGTCCGGTGTAGGCGGTGGACAGGGAGGAGATACGCAGTATTTT
V gene: TRBV5-1
clone size: -
D gene: TRBD1
J gene: TRBJ2-3

CDR3 protein: CASSPGGTTNYGYTF
CDR3 DNA: TGTGCCAGCTCCCCCGGGGGGACTACCAACTATGGCTACACCTTC
V gene: TRBV18
clone size: -
D gene: -
J gene: TRBJ1-2

CDR3 protein: CASSSLFSTDTQYF
CDR3 DNA: TGTGCCAGCAGCTCCCTATTTAGCACAGATACGCAGTATTTT
V gene: TRBV7-2
clone size: -
D gene: -
J gene: TRBJ2-3

CDR3 protein: CAWSVLGNQPQHF
CDR3 DNA: TGTGCCTGGAGTGTACTAGGCAATCAGCCCCAGCATTTT
V gene: TRBV30
clone size: -
D gene: -
J gene: TRBJ1-5